This T cell receptor beta chain was documented in a study of regulatory T cells in long-lasting Graves disease. Notes on the study in general: Persistent patients shared more public clonotypes (roughly 2,800) than new patients (more than 900). Analysis covered peripheral blood alone, not thyroid tissue.

CDR1 and CDR2 from the germline V gene are SGHTA and FQGNSA. Between the trimmed V and J ends, which lost 5 bases and 5 bases, there was a span of 13 bases. This CDR3 has 15 residues. This clonotype was found once. The antigen remains undetermined. iRepertoire HTBI primers and Arm-PCR of CDR3 regions built TCR beta libraries. Original processing methods: Samples jointly harbored roughly 62 TRBV and over 13 TRBJ segments. TCRdb re-derived calls from the multiplex PCR reads in MiXCR, one entry per CDR3 protein. TCRdb's processing, not the authors', yielded these V and J calls. This table has more than 300,000 distinct CDR3 sequences, about 18% appearing once. Documented time point: persistent/refractory GD, antithyroid drugs over 5 years with positive TRAb. After RNA was extracted from PBMCs, the TCR library was made from it. Graves' disease was diagnosed by American Thyroid Association guidelines.

The receptor was isolated from a female donor with Graves disease. The chain combines TRBV7-2 with TRBJ1-6; D might be TRBD1 (5 bases). The sample was peripheral blood mononuclear cells (PBMCs), taken when the disease was refractory, from a patient treated with antithyroid drugs. CDR3 loop: CASSNPQGNNSPLHF. The CDR3 region has the DNA TGTGCCAGCAGCAACCCTCAGGGAAATAATTCACCCCTCCACTTT.